In its sample, the clone carrying this T cell receptor (beta chain) was seen a few times. Its antigen is not known. The PCR used 60 Vbeta and 13 Jbeta primers. In the original workflow: About 10 million of around 85 million unique TCR beta chains were shared, per a later count. Assay used: immunoSEQ multiplex PCR; TCRdb lists only in-frame clones, some missing. V and J calls and clone size are as listed in that table; D and trimming were resolved from the DNA. The sample lists roughly 100,000 clones; roughly four fifths were seen once. This sample is part of a study of cytomegalovirus exposure and HLA in healthy donors. The study's findings and limits: Compared with the roughly 700-donor mean, an Asian-associated ancestry cluster reportedly had fewer N-insertions, according to a later analysis. As was reported, the HLA-A and HLA-B alleles of most subjects were accurately predicted from TCR beta sequences.

V dropped 4 bases and J dropped 0 bases, with 10 bases sitting between them. The CDR3 is made up of 15 amino acids. Germline CDR1 reads SGHRS; CDR2 reads YFSETQ. The rearrangement uses TRBV5-1 and TRBJ2-2, with unresolved D. The sequenced sample consisted of PBMCs. The receptor was isolated from a man aged 25-40 years in good health and CMV-seropositive. DNA of the CDR3: TGCGCCAGCAGCCACGAGAGATCGAACACCGGGGAGCTGTTTTTT. Translating it yields CASSHERSNTGELFF.